The present entry profiles one T cell receptor beta chain with its context. Its antigen is unknown. The entry originates in a study of metastatic and nonmetastatic thyroid tumors. At the level of the study: Malignant and benign thyroid patients had repertoires compared in peripheral blood and tumor or nodule tissue. Study results and limitations: For both blood and tumor, malignant thyroid tumors reportedly showed significantly higher TCR beta diversity than benign nodules did.

Not a single patient had been given any form of treatment at any point before undergoing thyroid surgery. Per the original methods: In papillary thyroid cancer, a distant-metastasis classifier was built using CDR3 differences across clinicopathological groups. TCRdb re-called clones via MiXCR from the PCR reads. Here the V and J calls rest on TCRdb's processing, not on the authors' analysis. Of about 22,000 clones in the sample, around 40% were seen once. Germline trimming cut 0 bases from V and 3 bases from J; bases unmatched to any gene: 3. Germline V gene data show CDR1 as MNHNY and CDR2 as SVGAGI (reference sequence). The CDR3 is 15 residues long.

Sequencing was done on a sample of blood. The rearrangement uses TRBV6-6 and TRBJ2-7, with 9 positions matching TRBD2. This receptor was identified in a male donor with papillary thyroid cancer or a benign thyroid nodule (not recorded which). Some clones in this sample may be carry-over from other donors' samples. The CDR3 bases are TGTGCCAGCAGTTACTCGGGACTAGCCTACTACGAGCAGTACTTC. It translates to CASSYSGLAYYEQYF.